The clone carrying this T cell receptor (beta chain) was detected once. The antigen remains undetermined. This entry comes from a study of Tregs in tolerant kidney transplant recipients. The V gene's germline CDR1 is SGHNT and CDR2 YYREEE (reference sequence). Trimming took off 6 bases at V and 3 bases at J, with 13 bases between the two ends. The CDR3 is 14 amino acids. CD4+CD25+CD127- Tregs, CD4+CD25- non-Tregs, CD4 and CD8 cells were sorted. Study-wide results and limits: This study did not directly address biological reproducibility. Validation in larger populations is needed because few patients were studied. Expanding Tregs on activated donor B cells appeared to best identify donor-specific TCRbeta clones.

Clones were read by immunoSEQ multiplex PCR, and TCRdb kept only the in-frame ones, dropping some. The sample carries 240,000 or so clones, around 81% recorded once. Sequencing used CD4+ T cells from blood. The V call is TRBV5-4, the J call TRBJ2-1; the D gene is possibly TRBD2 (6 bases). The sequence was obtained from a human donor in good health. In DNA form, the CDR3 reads TGTGCCAGCATGTCGGGACTTCTCTACAATGAGCAGTTCTTC. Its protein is CASMSGLLYNEQFF.